A selection of T cell receptor beta chains follows, all from one sample in a study of metastatic and nonmetastatic thyroid tumors. TCRdb re-called the PCR reads through MiXCR. The table has over 25,000 clones, around 15% seen once; the top ten hold about 4.8%. Sequenced sample: blood. These receptors came from a female donor with papillary thyroid cancer or a benign thyroid nodule (not recorded which). Some clones in this sample may be carry-over from other donors' samples. Both conserved end residues are part of each CDR3. Fields, in order: J gene, V gene, D gene, clone size, CDR3 DNA, CDR3 protein. A D gene is named only where the DNA matches it firmly. Rows give clone size only sometimes, using once, few, many, or a class for an expanded clone.

J: TRBJ2-5; V: TRBV6-2/TRBV6-3; D: TRBD2; size: medium-sized; DNA: TGTGCCAGCAAGCAACTAGCGGGGGTGGAGGTTGGTCAAGAGACCCAGTACTTC; CDR3: CASKQLAGVEVGQETQYF
J: TRBJ2-7; V: TRBV20-1; D: TRBD2; size: many; DNA: TGCAGTGCTTTCCAGACTAGCGGATACTACGAGCAGTACTTC; CDR3: CSAFQTSGYYEQYF
J: TRBJ2-4; V: TRBV7-8; D: -; size: few; DNA: TGTGCCAGCAGCGACGGGGGACAGTCAAAACTAGCCAAAAACATTCAGTACTTC; CDR3: CASSDGGQSKLAKNIQYF
J: TRBJ2-1; V: TRBV10-1; D: TRBD2; size: many; DNA: TGCGCCAGCAGTGAGTCGACTAGCGGGGGCCCCTACAATGAGCAGTTCTTC; CDR3: CASSESTSGGPYNEQFF
J: TRBJ2-1; V: TRBV28; D: TRBD2; size: few; DNA: TGTGCCAGCAGTTTTAAGCGGGAGTCTTACAATGAGCAGTTCTTC; CDR3: CASSFKRESYNEQFF
J: TRBJ2-5; V: TRBV20-1; D: -; size: many; DNA: TGCAGTGCCAAATCGTTCGGGGGTCAAGAGACCCAGTACTTC; CDR3: CSAKSFGGQETQYF
J: TRBJ2-2; V: TRBV12-5; D: TRBD1; size: -; DNA: TGTGCTAGTGGTTCCGAAAACAGGGGGCACACCGGGGAGCTGTTTTTT; CDR3: CASGSENRGHTGELFF
J: TRBJ1-1; V: TRBV5-1; D: -; size: many; DNA: TGCGCCAGCAGCCCCCAGGGGAACACTGAAGCTTTCTTT; CDR3: CASSPQGNTEAFF
J: TRBJ2-1; V: TRBV6-1; D: TRBD1; size: many; DNA: TGTGCCTCCCTCCGGACAGGAACCAATGAGCAGTTCTTC; CDR3: CASLRTGTNEQFF
J: TRBJ2-5; V: TRBV18; D: -; size: many; DNA: TGTGCCAGCTCACCCCGGTGGGAAGAGACCCAGTACTTC; CDR3: CASSPRWEETQYF
J: TRBJ2-1; V: TRBV19; D: -; size: many; DNA: TGTGCCAGTAGTATGCGGGACGACGCAGGAGAGCAGTTCTTC; CDR3: CASSMRDDAGEQFF
J: TRBJ1-1; V: TRBV7-9; D: TRBD1; size: many; DNA: TGTGCCAGCAGCCCAGCGGACAGGCCACCTCTTGGGGCTTTCTTT; CDR3: CASSPADRPPLGAFF
J: TRBJ2-3; V: TRBV4-2; D: TRBD2; size: -; DNA: TGTGCCAGCAGCGGGACTAGCGGGAGGACCTTCACAGATACGCAGTATTTT; CDR3: CASSGTSGRTFTDTQYF
J: TRBJ1-4; V: TRBV9; D: TRBD1; size: many; DNA: TGTGCCAGCAGCGCCGGGGACAGACGGGCTAATGAAAAACTGTTTTTT; CDR3: CASSAGDRRANEKLFF
J: TRBJ1-1; V: TRBV4-1; D: TRBD1; size: -; DNA: TGCGCCAGCAGCCAAGGGACAGGAGGCGGGAACACTGAAGCTTTCTTT; CDR3: CASSQGTGGGNTEAFF
J: TRBJ1-2; V: TRBV7-6; D: TRBD1; size: -; DNA: TGTGCCAGCAGCCGGGACAGGGACTATGGCTACACCTTC; CDR3: CASSRDRDYGYTF
J: TRBJ2-7; V: TRBV9; D: TRBD1; size: many; DNA: TGTGCCAGCAGCCCCGGGACAGGCTCCTACGAGCAGTACTTC; CDR3: CASSPGTGSYEQYF
J: TRBJ2-7; V: TRBV11-1; D: TRBD1; size: -; DNA: TGTGCCAGCGGCTTAGGACAGGGGTACGTGCAGTACTTC; CDR3: CASGLGQGYVQYF
J: TRBJ2-2; V: TRBV6-6; D: -; size: many; DNA: TGTGCCAGCAGTTACTCGAGTCAGGGTCCCGGGGAGCTGTTTTTT; CDR3: CASSYSSQGPGELFF
J: TRBJ2-2; V: TRBV12-3/TRBV12-4; D: -; size: medium-sized; DNA: TGTGCCAGCAGTAGAGGGTTCAACACCGGGGAGCTGTTTTTT; CDR3: CASSRGFNTGELFF
J: TRBJ2-5; V: TRBV9; D: -; size: few; DNA: TGTGCCAGCAGCCTCGGGGGGCTTGAGACCCAGTACTTC; CDR3: CASSLGGLETQYF
J: TRBJ2-7; V: TRBV28; D: -; size: medium-sized; DNA: TGTGCCAGCAGTCTACAGGCCTCTCGGAACGAGCAGTACTTC; CDR3: CASSLQASRNEQYF
J: TRBJ1-2; V: TRBV4-1; D: TRBD1; size: many; DNA: TGCGCCAGCAGCCAGCAACCGGGGACAGGGACGGGTGGCTACACCTTC; CDR3: CASSQQPGTGTGGYTF
J: TRBJ2-7; V: TRBV20-1; D: -; size: -; DNA: TGCAGTGCTAGAATTGCTCGCGGGGGCCGCGCCTACGAGCAGTACTTC; CDR3: CSARIARGGRAYEQYF
J: TRBJ2-2; V: TRBV12-3/TRBV12-4; D: TRBD2; size: once; DNA: TGTGCCAGCAGTTCGGGGGGGGGGACCGGAGAGCTGTTTTTT; CDR3: CASSSGGGTGELFF
J: TRBJ2-7; V: TRBV29-1; D: -; size: many; DNA: TGCAGCGTTGAAGAACGACCCAAGAACGGGCAGTACTTC; CDR3: CSVEERPKNGQYF
J: TRBJ2-5; V: TRBV5-1; D: -; size: many; DNA: TGCGCCAGCAGCTTGAGACGGGAAGAGACCCAGTACTTC; CDR3: CASSLRREETQYF
J: TRBJ2-7; V: TRBV7-3; D: TRBD1; size: -; DNA: TGTGCCAGCAGCAAATCGGGACAGACCACCGAGCAGTACTTC; CDR3: CASSKSGQTTEQYF
J: TRBJ1-4; V: TRBV27; D: -; size: many; DNA: TGTGCCAGCGGAAAGAGGCCAGGAGGGGAAAAACTGTTTTTT; CDR3: CASGKRPGGEKLFF
J: TRBJ2-2; V: TRBV20-1; D: -; size: few; DNA: TGCAGTGTTCCCAATGCAGGGGGGGACACCGGGGAGCTGTTTTTT; CDR3: CSVPNAGGDTGELFF
J: TRBJ2-2; V: TRBV11-3; D: -; size: few; DNA: TGTGCCAGCAGAGAGAAGAGCGCTAACACCGGGGAGCTGTTTTTT; CDR3: CASREKSANTGELFF
J: TRBJ2-3; V: TRBV5-1; D: TRBD2; size: -; DNA: TGCGCCAGCAACGGGGGGGGCGTCACAGATACGCAGTATTTT; CDR3: CASNGGGVTDTQYF
J: TRBJ1-1; V: TRBV6-2/TRBV6-3; D: -; size: -; DNA: TGTGCCAGCACCCTGACAGGAGGGCTCACTGAAGCTTTCTTT; CDR3: CASTLTGGLTEAFF
J: TRBJ1-4; V: TRBV28; D: -; size: few; DNA: TGTGCCAGCAGTTTATGTAGGGTCAGGCTTGAAAAACTGTTTTTT; CDR3: CASSLCRVRLEKLFF
J: TRBJ2-2; V: TRBV12-3/TRBV12-4; D: -; size: many; DNA: TGTGCCAGCACCCATCAAATCACCGGGGAGCTGTTTTTT; CDR3: CASTHQITGELFF
J: TRBJ1-3; V: TRBV6-1; D: -; size: many; DNA: TGTGCCAGCAGCCAGTCCGGGAACTCTGGAAACACCATATATTTT; CDR3: CASSQSGNSGNTIYF
J: TRBJ1-3; V: TRBV5-1; D: -; size: many; DNA: TGCGCCAGCAGCTTGGGGGACACCATATATTTT; CDR3: CASSLGDTIYF
J: TRBJ1-2; V: TRBV6-5; D: -; size: -; DNA: TGTGCCAGCAGTTACGGTGGGGGGACCGCCGACCTCTGCTACACCTTC; CDR3: CASSYGGGTADLCYTF
J: TRBJ1-5; V: TRBV27; D: -; size: -; DNA: TGTGCCAGCAGTTTAAGAGGGTTCGACAATCTGCCCCAGCATTTT; CDR3: CASSLRGFDNLPQHF
J: TRBJ2-7; V: TRBV4-1; D: -; size: many; DNA: TGCGCCAGCAGCCAAGATCCGGGGGACAGATCCTACGAGCAGTACTTC; CDR3: CASSQDPGDRSYEQYF
J: TRBJ1-1; V: TRBV20-1; D: -; size: few; DNA: TGCAGTGCTAGAGGTGTCCGATCTCTGGCTTTCTTT; CDR3: CSARGVRSLAFF